Shown below are 22 T cell receptor beta chains from a single sample sequenced in a study of T cell clonality in common variable immunodeficiency. Data came from immunoSEQ multiplex PCR; TCRdb stores just in-frame clones and leaves some out. The counts give about 52,000 clones, none of them seen only once; about 1.8% is held by the top ten. Sequencing was carried out using peripheral blood mononuclear cells. These receptors all stem from a person between 18 and 75 years old in good health.

This clone was counted many times. The missing CDR3 end, 3 residues past where the read stops, is filled in from the germline J gene. The chain uses TRBV20-1 and TRBJ1-2, with D possibly matching TRBD1 (6 bases). The CDR3 runs 11 residues. Looked up from germline, CDR1 is DFQATT and CDR2 is SNEGSKA (reference sequence). V lost 6 bases, J lost 7 bases, and 12 bases lay in between. The DNA read from the CDR3 is TGCAGTGCCCGGACAGTCTCTGGC. It translates to CSARTVSG. The whole CDR3 sequence is CSARTVSGYTF.

This clone was recorded a few times. From the germline J gene comes the end of the CDR3, since the read stops 3 residues before it. The J gene is TRBJ1-6, the V gene TRBV18; 8 bases line up with TRBD1. This CDR3 comprises 14 residues. The germline V gene encodes CDR1 KGHSH and CDR2 LQKENI. The sequenced CDR3 bases are TGTGCCAGCTCGCCGGACAGGGCCCTAGAGGCC. This encodes CASSPDRALEA. The complete CDR3 sequence is CASSPDRALEALHF.

This clone was observed many times. With the read ending 3 residues before the CDR3 end, the germline J gene is used to fill in that end. This sequence joins TRBV20-1 and TRBJ2-1, with D perhaps matching TRBD1 (6 bases). There are 16 residues in the CDR3. Trimming took 3 bases from V and 1 from J, leaving 16 bases between them. Germline V gene lookup returns CDR1 DFQATT and CDR2 SNEGSKA (reference sequence). Partial CDR3 DNA: TGCAGTGCTAGTGGTACAGGGACAAAATCCTACAATGAG. This codes for CSASGTGTKSYNE. The whole CDR3 sequence reads CSASGTGTKSYNEQFF.

As for this clone: The sequence runs out 3 residues before the end of the CDR3; the remainder is reconstructed from the germline J gene. The chain uses TRBV7-9 and TRBJ2-4; D call uncertain. Germline loops: CDR1 SEHNR, CDR2 FQNEAQ (reference sequence). The CDR3 runs to 11 residues. The CDR3 bases that were read are TGTGCCAGCAGTCCTAACTATGGT. This sequence encodes CASSPNYG. The whole CDR3 region reads CASSPNYGQYF. The full variable domain, its missing parts supplied by reference TRBV7-9 and TRBJ2-4, is DTGVSQNPRHKITKRGQNVTFRCDPISEHNRLYWYRQTLGQGPEFLTYFQNEAQLEKSRLLSDRFSAERPKGSFSTLEIQRTEQGDSAMYLCASSPNYGQYFGAGTRLSVL.

This clone showed up many times. The CDR3 end falls 3 residues outside the read, so it is completed with the germline J gene. This chain links TRBV6-2 or TRBV6-3 with TRBJ2-5, with TRBD1 matching over 7 bases. This CDR3 has 13 residues. CDR1 and CDR2 (germline): MNHEY, SVGEGT. The V and J ends lost 5 bases and 4 bases, in that order; junction bases with no gene match: 4. The part of the CDR3 DNA that was read is TGTGCCAGCAGTCGACAGGGTCGAGAGACC. This translates into CASSRQGRET. The entire CDR3 is CASSRQGRETQYF.

The sample holds many counts of this clone. The DNA ends 3 residues before the CDR3 does, and the rest of the CDR3 is filled in from the germline J gene. The chain uses TRBV5-1 and TRBJ2-1, with D tentatively TRBD1 (5 bases). The germline V and J ends were trimmed by 0 bases and 2 bases, with 15 bases remaining between them. Germline lookup yields CDR1 SGHRS and CDR2 YFSETQ. This CDR3 has 17 residues. The CDR3 protein is CASSLAGPEGAYNEQFF. The sequenced part of the CDR3 DNA is TGCGCCAGCAGCTTGGCGGGCCCCGAAGGGGCCTACAATGAG.

This clone was recorded many times. The read falls 3 residues short of the CDR3 end, and the missing part is taken from the germline J gene. This chain connects TRBV9 to TRBJ2-1, with 9 bases identical to TRBD2. V lost 5 bases, J lost 5 bases, and 14 bases stayed unmatched. From germline, CDR1 is SGDLS and CDR2 YYNGEE. The CDR3 totals 17 residues. The CDR3 spells CASRLPPSGKINNEQFF. The CDR3 bases that were read are TGTGCCAGCAGGCTACCTCCTAGCGGGAAAATCAACAATGAG.

This clone was counted ten times or more. Mismatch with germline at one junction end may stem from a read error. The sequence runs out 3 residues before the end of the CDR3; the remainder is reconstructed from the germline J gene. V and J are TRBV29-1 and TRBJ1-1, with TRBD1 identical over 8 bases. Germline V gene lookup returns CDR1 SQVTM and CDR2 ANQGSEA. The CDR3 is 13 amino acids. CDR3 bases read: TGCAGCGTTGTGCGACAGGGGAACCCTGAA. It specifies CSVVRQGNPE. The complete CDR3 protein is CSVVRQGNPEAFF.

This clone was counted ten times or more. The read comes to an end 3 residues before the CDR3 does, leaving the germline J gene to fill in the end. The chain employs TRBV19 and TRBJ1-4; 7 bases match TRBD1. The ends lost 5 bases at V and 5 bases at J; junction bases unmatched: 8. The CDR3 contains 15 residues. Germline V CDR1 and CDR2: LNHDA, SQIVND (reference sequence). The DNA read from the CDR3 is TGTGCCAGTAGTGCAACAGGGGCCGTGAATGAAAAA. It yields the protein CASSATGAVNEK. In full, the CDR3 is CASSATGAVNEKLFF.

CDR3 bases read: TGTGCCAGCAGCCCAGACAGGGAAAACATC. Its translation: CASSPDRENI. The CDR3 in full is CASSPDRENIYTF. The chain uses TRBV7-3 and TRBJ1-2; 7 nucleotides match TRBD1. The read comes to an end 3 residues before the CDR3 does, leaving the germline J gene to fill in the end. Germline V gene data show CDR1 as SGHTA and CDR2 as FQGTGA. CDR3 length: 13 amino acids. Drawing the rest from reference TRBV7-3 and TRBJ1-2, the complete variable domain is GAGVSQTPSNKVTEKGKYVELRCDPISGHTALYWYRQSLGQGPEFLIYFQGTGAADDSGLPNDRFFAVRPEGSVSTLKIQRTERGDSAVYLCASSPDRENIYTFGSGTRLTVV.

With respect to this clone: The CDR3 goes on 3 residues after the read ends, and that part is filled in from the germline J gene. The chain employs TRBV7-9 and TRBJ2-2; 9 bases fit TRBD1. The V and J ends lost 3 bases and 7 bases, in that order; junction bases with no gene match: 6. Germline V gene sequence: CDR1 SEHNR, CDR2 FQNEAQ (reference sequence). The CDR3 has 15 residues. The CDR3 region is CASSFNRGLVGELFF. The covered CDR3 bases are TGTGCCAGCAGCTTTAACAGGGGGCTTGTCGGGGAG. Full variable domain (missing parts from reference TRBV7-9 and TRBJ2-2): DTGVSQNPRHKITKRGQNVTFRCDPISEHNRLYWYRQTLGQGPEFLTYFQNEAQLEKSRLLSDRFSAERPKGSFSTLEIQRTEQGDSAMYLCASSFNRGLVGELFFGEGSRLTVL.

Ten or more counts support this clone. The read ends 3 residues early relative to the CDR3; the germline J gene fills the gap. This chain links TRBV7-3 with TRBJ2-1, with TRBD2 matching over 7 bases. Unmatched junction bases numbered 7, after V lost 5 bases and J lost 0 bases. CDR3 size: 16 residues. Germline-derived CDR1 and CDR2 are SGHTA and FQGTGA. CDR3 sequence: CASSPLGGSSYNEQFF. The part of the CDR3 DNA that was read is TGTGCCAGCAGCCCGTTGGGCGGGAGCTCCTACAATGAG.

This clone was counted many times. The read ends 3 residues shy of where the CDR3 ends; the end is completed using the germline J gene. The gene calls are TRBV7-9 and TRBJ2-1, with D uncertain. The CDR3 length is 11 residues. CDR1 is SEHNR and CDR2 is FQNEAQ in the germline V gene (reference sequence). The V and J ends lost 4 bases and 7 bases respectively, with 5 bases between them. The covered CDR3 bases are TGTGCCAGCAGCTACCAGAATGAG. Its translation is CASSYQNE. The whole CDR3 sequence reads CASSYQNEQFF.

There are many counts of this clone. The sequence runs out 3 residues before the end of the CDR3; the remainder is reconstructed from the germline J gene. The chain has TRBV20-1 and TRBJ2-2, with 9 bases aligning to TRBD2. Germline trimming cut 1 base from V and 3 bases from J; bases unmatched to any gene: 6. CDR1 and CDR2 from the germline V gene are DFQATT and SNEGSKA (reference sequence). The CDR3 has 16 amino acids. Partial CDR3 DNA: TGCAGTGCTAGAGGAGAGCGGGGGGCCCACACCGGGGAG. It codes for CSARGERGAHTGE. In full, the CDR3 reads CSARGERGAHTGELFF.

This clone was picked up many times. The CDR3 sequence: CAWKGGNSYEQYF. The DNA read from the CDR3 is TGTGCCTGGAAGGGCGGGAACTCCTACGAG. The J gene is TRBJ2-7, the V gene TRBV30; D perhaps matches TRBD2 (6 bases). The observed sequence ends 3 residues before the CDR3 terminus, with the missing tail filled in from the germline J gene. V was cut by 4 bases and J by 0 bases, with 10 bases left in between. CDR1 is GTSNPN, CDR2 SVGIG, per germline (reference sequence). CDR3 length: 13 amino acids.

This clone was counted ten times or more. CDR3 DNA, as far as it was read: TGCGCCAGCAGCTTCAACCCGGGACAGGGAGCGTCGGATGGAAACACC. Protein product: CASSFNPGQGASDGNT. The full-length CDR3 reads as CASSFNPGQGASDGNTIYF. V gene TRBV5-1 combines with J gene TRBJ1-3; 9 positions match TRBD1. The CDR3 extends 3 residues past the end of the read, so its final part is completed from the germline J gene. This CDR3 has 19 amino acids. Germline lookup yields CDR1 SGHRS and CDR2 YFSETQ. V was pared by 2 bases and J by 3 bases, with 15 bases of the junction left unmatched.

In the case of this clone: The CDR3 goes on 3 residues after the read ends, and that part is filled in from the germline J gene. The chain uses TRBV7-9 and TRBJ1-1; D is uncertain. The V gene's germline CDR1 is SEHNR and CDR2 FQNEAQ (reference sequence). Trimming took off 1 base at V and 4 bases at J, with 10 bases between the two ends. This CDR3 comprises 14 residues. CDR3 bases read: TGTGCCAGCAGCTTAGGAGGGTACGGCACTGAA. Residues: CASSLGGYGTE. The CDR3 in its entirety is CASSLGGYGTEAFF.

This clone occurred many times. CDR3 DNA (partial): TGCAGTGCTAGGGTCCAGCGGGGGCTAGGCAGAGAGGTCTCCTACAATGAG. It codes for CSARVQRGLGREVSYNE. The full CDR3 reads CSARVQRGLGREVSYNEQFF. J is TRBJ2-1 and V is TRBV20-1; 8 bases are a match to TRBD2. The CDR3 goes on 3 residues after the read ends, and that part is filled in from the germline J gene. Per germline, CDR1 DFQATT and CDR2 SNEGSKA (reference sequence). CDR3 length equals 20 residues. The V and J ends lost 3 bases and 0 bases, in that order; junction bases with no gene match: 19.

This clone was found a few times. From the germline J gene comes the end of the CDR3, since the read stops 3 residues before it. J is TRBJ1-6 and V is TRBV10-2, with 7 bases that match TRBD1. Germline trimming cut 8 bases from V and 9 bases from J; bases unmatched to any gene: 10. Per the germline V gene, CDR1 is WSHSY and CDR2 is SAAADI. This CDR3 region has 14 residues. The CDR3 spells CASGGNRGGSPLHF. Incomplete CDR3 DNA: TGCGCCAGCGGAGGAAACAGGGGAGGTTCACCC.

This clone has a count of ten or more. The sequence runs out 3 residues before the end of the CDR3; the remainder is reconstructed from the germline J gene. V usage is TRBV30 and J usage is TRBJ2-5, with 7 nucleotides matching TRBD1. Germline trimming cut 4 bases from V and 5 bases from J; bases unmatched to any gene: 7. The CDR3 loop spans 13 amino acids. The germline V gene has CDR1 GTSNPN and CDR2 SVGIG (reference sequence). The sequenced CDR3 bases are TGTGCCTGGACGGGGACAGTCGGGGAGACC. As protein: CAWTGTVGET. The whole CDR3 sequence reads CAWTGTVGETQYF.

Notes on this clone: The read terminates 3 residues before the CDR3 end, so the remaining end is supplied by the germline J gene. The chain links TRBV5-1 to TRBJ2-7; TRBD2 is a possible D gene (6 bases). This CDR3 spans 13 amino acids. CDR1 SGHRS and CDR2 YFSETQ come from the germline V gene. V lost 0 bases, J lost 5 bases, and 9 bases lay in between. CDR3 DNA (partial): TGCGCCAGCAGCTTGGTAAAGCGGGACGAG. It codes for CASSLVKRDE. The whole CDR3 reads CASSLVKRDEQYF.

This clone was seen ten or more times. The CDR3 extends 3 residues past the end of the read, so its final part is completed from the germline J gene. V gene TRBV7-8 combines with J gene TRBJ2-1; D is possibly TRBD1 (7 bases). V was shortened by 6 bases and J by 0 bases, with 18 bases between the two germline ends. The CDR3 extends over 17 amino acids. CDR1 is SGHVS and CDR2 is FQNEAQ in the germline V gene. The CDR3 sequence: CASSAPGDRSSYNEQFF. The part of the CDR3 DNA that was read is TGTGCCAGCAGTGCTCCGGGGGACAGAAGCTCCTACAATGAG.